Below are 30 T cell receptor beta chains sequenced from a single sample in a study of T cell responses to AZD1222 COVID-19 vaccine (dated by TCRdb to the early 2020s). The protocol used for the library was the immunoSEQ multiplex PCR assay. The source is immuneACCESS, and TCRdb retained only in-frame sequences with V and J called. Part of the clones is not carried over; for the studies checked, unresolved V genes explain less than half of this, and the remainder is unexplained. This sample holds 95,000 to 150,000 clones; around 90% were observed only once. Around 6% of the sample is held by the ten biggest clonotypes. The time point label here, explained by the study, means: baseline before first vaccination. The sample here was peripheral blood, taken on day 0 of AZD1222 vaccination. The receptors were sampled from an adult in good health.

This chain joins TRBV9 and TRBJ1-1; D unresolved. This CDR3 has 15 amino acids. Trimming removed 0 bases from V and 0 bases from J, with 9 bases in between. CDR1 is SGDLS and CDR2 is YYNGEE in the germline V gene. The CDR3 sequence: CASSVGNGLNTEAFF. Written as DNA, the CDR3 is TGTGCCAGCAGCGTAGGAAATGGACTGAACACTGAAGCTTTCTTT.

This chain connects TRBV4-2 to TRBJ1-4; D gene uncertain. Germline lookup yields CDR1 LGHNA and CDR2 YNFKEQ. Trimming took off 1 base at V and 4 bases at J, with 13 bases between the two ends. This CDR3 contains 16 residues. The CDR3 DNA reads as TGTGCCAGCAGCCAAGTTTTGGCCTTAAGTAATGAAAAACTGTTTTTT. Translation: CASSQVLALSNEKLFF.

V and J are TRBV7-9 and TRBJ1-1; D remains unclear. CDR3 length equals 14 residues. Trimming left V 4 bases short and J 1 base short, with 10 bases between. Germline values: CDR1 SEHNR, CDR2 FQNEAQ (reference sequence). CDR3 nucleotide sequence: TGTGCCAGCAGCTACTTCATGGGGAACACTGAAGCTTTCTTT. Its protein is CASSYFMGNTEAFF.

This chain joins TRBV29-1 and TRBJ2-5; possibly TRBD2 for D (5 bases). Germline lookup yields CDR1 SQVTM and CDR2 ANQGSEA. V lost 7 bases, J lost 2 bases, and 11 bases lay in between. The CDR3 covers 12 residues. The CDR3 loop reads CSAAASQETQYF. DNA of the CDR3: TGCAGCGCAGCGGCCAGTCAAGAGACCCAGTACTTC.

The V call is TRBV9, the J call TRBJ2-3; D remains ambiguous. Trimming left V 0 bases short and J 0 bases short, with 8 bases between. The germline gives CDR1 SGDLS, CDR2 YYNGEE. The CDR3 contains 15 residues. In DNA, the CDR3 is TGTGCCAGCAGCGTAGCCCCCACTAGCACAGATACGCAGTATTTT. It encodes CASSVAPTSTDTQYF.

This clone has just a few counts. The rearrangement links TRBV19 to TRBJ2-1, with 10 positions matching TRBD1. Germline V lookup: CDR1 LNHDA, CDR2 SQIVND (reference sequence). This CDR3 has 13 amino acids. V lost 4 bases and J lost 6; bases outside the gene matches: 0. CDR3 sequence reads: CASSRQGANEQFF. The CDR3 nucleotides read TGTGCCAGTAGTAGACAGGGGGCCAATGAGCAGTTCTTC.

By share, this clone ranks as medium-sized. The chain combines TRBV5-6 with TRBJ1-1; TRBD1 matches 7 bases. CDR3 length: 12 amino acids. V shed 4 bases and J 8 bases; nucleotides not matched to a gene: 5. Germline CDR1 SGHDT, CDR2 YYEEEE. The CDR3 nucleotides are TGTGCCAGCAGCCCGTTGGACAGGGAAGCTTTCTTT. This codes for CASSPLDREAFF. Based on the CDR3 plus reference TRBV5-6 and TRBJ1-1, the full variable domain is DAGVTQSPTHLIKTRGQQVTLRCSPKSGHDTVSWYQQALGQGPQFIFQYYEEEERQRGNFPDRFSGHQFPNYSSELNVNALLLGDSALYLCASSPLDREAFFGQGTRLTVV.

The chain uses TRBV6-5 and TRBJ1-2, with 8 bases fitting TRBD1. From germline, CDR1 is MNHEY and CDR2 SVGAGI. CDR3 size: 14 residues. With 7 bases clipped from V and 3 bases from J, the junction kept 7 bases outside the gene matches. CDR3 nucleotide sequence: TGTGCCAGCACCCACAGGGGGGATGACTATGGCTACACCTTC. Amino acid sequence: CASTHRGDDYGYTF.

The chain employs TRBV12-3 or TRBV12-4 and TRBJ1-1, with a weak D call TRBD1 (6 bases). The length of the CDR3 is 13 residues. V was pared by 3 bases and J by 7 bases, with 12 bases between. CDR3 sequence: CASSLGQGFEAFF. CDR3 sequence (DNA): TGTGCCAGCAGTTTGGGCCAGGGGTTTGAAGCTTTCTTT.

The CDR3 sequence is CASYPGTGGAGELFF. The CDR3 nucleotides read TGTGCCAGCTACCCGGGGACAGGAGGTGCCGGGGAGCTGTTTTTT. J is TRBJ2-2 and V is TRBV6-5, with 8 bases identical to TRBD1. Looked up from germline, CDR1 is MNHEY and CDR2 is SVGAGI. J gave up 6 bases and V 8 bases, and 11 bases lay outside the gene matches. This CDR3 has 15 residues.

CDR3 coding DNA: TGTGCTAGTGGTCCTGGACGTCTTAGCAATCAGCCCCAGCATTTT. Amino acids: CASGPGRLSNQPQHF. The chain uses TRBV12-5 and TRBJ1-5; D unresolved. Germline V gene lookup returns CDR1 LGHNT and CDR2 FRNRAP. Trimming shortened V by 5 bases and J by 0 bases, and 11 bases separated the two germline ends. The CDR3 extends over 15 amino acids.

The CDR3 here is CATTDVLGQGRLRSNQPQHF. CDR3 DNA sequence: TGCGCCACCACAGACGTCCTAGGACAGGGAAGGTTAAGAAGCAATCAGCCCCAGCATTTT. This chain joins TRBV10-2 and TRBJ1-5; 8 positions agree with TRBD1. CDR1 and CDR2 (germline): WSHSY, SAAADI. V was clipped by 10 bases and J by 1 base; unmatched bases: 24. This CDR3 is 20 amino acids long.

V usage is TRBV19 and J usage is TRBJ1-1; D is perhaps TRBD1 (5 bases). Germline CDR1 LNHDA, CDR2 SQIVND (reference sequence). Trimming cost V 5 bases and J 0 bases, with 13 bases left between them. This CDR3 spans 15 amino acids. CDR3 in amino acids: CASSENVQVNTEAFF. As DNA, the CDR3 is TGTGCCAGTAGTGAAAATGTACAGGTGAACACTGAAGCTTTCTTT. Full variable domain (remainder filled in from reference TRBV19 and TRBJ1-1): DGGITQSPKYLFRKEGQNVTLSCEQNLNHDAMYWYRQDPGQGLRLIYYSQIVNDFQKGDIAEGYSVSREKKESFPLTVTSAQKNPTAFYLCASSENVQVNTEAFFGQGTRLTVV.

The CDR3 DNA follows: TGTGCCAGTAGTACGGGGTCCTACGAGCAGTACTTC. This sequence encodes CASSTGSYEQYF. The chain is built from TRBV19 and TRBJ2-7; D perhaps matches TRBD2 (5 bases). V lost 4 bases and J lost 1, with 5 bases in between. Germline V lookup: CDR1 LNHDA, CDR2 SQIVND (reference sequence). The CDR3 length is 12 residues.

The CDR3 DNA is TGTGCCAGCAGCTCGAAGACAGGGGGCTTAACTGAAGCTTTCTTT. Amino acids: CASSSKTGGLTEAFF. The chain carries TRBV5-5 and TRBJ1-1; 10 bases are shared with TRBD1. Trimming cost V 3 bases and J 5 bases; bases outside gene matches: 7. Germline V gene sequence: CDR1 SGHKS, CDR2 YYEKEE (reference sequence). CDR3 length equals 15 residues. Variable domain in full (rest from reference TRBV5-5 and TRBJ1-1): DAGVTQSPTHLIKTRGQQVTLRCSPISGHKSVSWYQQVLGQGPQFIFQYYEKEERGRGNFPDRFSARQFPNYSSELNVNALLLGDSALYLCASSSKTGGLTEAFFGQGTRLTVV.

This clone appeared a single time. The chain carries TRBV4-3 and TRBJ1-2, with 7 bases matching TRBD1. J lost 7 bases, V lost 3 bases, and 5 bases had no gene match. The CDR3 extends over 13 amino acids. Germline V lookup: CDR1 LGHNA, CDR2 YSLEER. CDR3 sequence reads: CASSHHRGVGYTF. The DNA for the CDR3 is TGCGCCAGCAGCCACCACAGGGGAGTTGGCTACACCTTC.

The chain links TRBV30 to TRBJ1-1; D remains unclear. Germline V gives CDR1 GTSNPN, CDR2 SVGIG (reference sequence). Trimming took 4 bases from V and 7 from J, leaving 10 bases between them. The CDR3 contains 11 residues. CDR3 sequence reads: CAWNRGNEAFF. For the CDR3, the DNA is TGTGCCTGGAACAGAGGGAATGAAGCTTTCTTT.

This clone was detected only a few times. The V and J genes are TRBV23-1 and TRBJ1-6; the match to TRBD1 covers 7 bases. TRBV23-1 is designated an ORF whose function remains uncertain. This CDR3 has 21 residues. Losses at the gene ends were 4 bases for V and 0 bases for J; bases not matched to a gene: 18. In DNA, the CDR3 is TGCGCCAGCAGTCGGCCTCCGGGACAGCAAACCCCTAACTCCTATAATTCACCCCTCCACTTT. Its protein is CASSRPPGQQTPNSYNSPLHF.

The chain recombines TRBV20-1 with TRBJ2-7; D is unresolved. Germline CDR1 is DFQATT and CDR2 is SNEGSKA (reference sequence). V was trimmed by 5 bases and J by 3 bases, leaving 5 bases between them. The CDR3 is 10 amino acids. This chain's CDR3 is CSADNYEQYF. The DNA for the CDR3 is TGCAGTGCTGATAACTACGAGCAGTACTTC.

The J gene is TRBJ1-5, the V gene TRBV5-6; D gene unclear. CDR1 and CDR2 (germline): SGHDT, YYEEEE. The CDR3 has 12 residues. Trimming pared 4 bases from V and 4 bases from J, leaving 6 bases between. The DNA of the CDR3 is TGTGCCAGCAGCCTAATTAATCAGCCCCAGCATTTT. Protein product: CASSLINQPQHF.

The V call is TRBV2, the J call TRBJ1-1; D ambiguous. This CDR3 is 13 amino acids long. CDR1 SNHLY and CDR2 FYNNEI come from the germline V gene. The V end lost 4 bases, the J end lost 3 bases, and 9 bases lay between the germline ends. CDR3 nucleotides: TGTGCCAGCAGTGGGGAGGCCTACACTGAAGCTTTCTTT. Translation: CASSGEAYTEAFF.

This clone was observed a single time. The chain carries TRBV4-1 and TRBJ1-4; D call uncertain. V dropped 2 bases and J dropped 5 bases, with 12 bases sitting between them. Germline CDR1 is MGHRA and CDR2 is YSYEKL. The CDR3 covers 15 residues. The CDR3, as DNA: TGCGCCAGCAGCCAAATGGGCGGTGGCAATGAAAAACTGTTTTTT. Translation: CASSQMGGGNEKLFF.

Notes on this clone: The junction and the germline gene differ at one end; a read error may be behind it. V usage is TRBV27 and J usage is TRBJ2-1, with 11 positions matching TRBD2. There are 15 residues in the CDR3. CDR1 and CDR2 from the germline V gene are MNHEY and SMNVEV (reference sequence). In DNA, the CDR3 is TGTGCCAGCAATCACCCCGGGGTAGCGGGAGGGCCGACGGTCTTC. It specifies CASNHPGVAGGPTVF.

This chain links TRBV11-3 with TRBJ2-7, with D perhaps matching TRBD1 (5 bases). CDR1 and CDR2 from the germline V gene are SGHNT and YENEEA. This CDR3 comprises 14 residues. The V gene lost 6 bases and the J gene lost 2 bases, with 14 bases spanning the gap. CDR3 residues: CASRFRDDTYEQYF. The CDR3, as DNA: TGTGCCAGCAGGTTCAGGGATGACACCTACGAGCAGTACTTC.

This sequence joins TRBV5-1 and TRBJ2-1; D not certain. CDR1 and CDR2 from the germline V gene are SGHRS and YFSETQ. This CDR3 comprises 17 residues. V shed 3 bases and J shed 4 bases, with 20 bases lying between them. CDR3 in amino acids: CASSSRGNGISYNEQFF. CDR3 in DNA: TGCGCCAGCAGCTCCCGCGGAAACGGTATATCTTACAATGAGCAGTTCTTC.

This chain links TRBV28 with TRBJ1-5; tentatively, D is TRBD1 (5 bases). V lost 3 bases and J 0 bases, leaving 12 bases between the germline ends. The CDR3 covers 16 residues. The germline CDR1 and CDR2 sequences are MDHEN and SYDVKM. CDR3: CASSFNWGNSNQPQHF. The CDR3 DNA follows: TGTGCCAGCAGTTTTAACTGGGGGAATAGCAATCAGCCCCAGCATTTT.

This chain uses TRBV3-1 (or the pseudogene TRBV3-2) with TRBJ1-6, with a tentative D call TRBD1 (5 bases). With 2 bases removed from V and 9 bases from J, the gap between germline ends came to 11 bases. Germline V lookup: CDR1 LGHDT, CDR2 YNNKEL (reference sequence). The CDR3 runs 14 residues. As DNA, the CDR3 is TGTGCCAGCAGCCAACCACCTGGGGGTTCACCCCTCCACTTT. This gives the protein CASSQPPGGSPLHF.

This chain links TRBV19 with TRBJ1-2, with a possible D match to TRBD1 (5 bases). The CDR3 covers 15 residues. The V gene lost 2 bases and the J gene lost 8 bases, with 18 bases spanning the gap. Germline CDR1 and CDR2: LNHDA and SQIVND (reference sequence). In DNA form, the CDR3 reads TGTGCCAGTAGTATATCCCAGGGAGGATCCGACGGCTACACCTTC. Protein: CASSISQGGSDGYTF.

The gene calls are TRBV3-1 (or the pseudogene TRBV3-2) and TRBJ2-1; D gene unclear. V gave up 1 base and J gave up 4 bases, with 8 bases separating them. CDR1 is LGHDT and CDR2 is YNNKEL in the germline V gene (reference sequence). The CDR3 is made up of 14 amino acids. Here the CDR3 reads CASSQGTLYNEQFF. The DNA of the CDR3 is TGTGCCAGCAGCCAAGGAACCCTTTACAATGAGCAGTTCTTC.

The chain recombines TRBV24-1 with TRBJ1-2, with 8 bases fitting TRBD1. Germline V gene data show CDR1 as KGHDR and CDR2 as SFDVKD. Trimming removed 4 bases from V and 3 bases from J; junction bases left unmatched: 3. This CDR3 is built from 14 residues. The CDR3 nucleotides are TGTGCCACCAGTGAACGGGGACAGGACTATGGCTACACCTTC. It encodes CATSERGQDYGYTF.